One and the same sample provided the 26 T cell receptor beta chains below, sequenced in a study of Ad26.COV2.S vaccination and SARS-CoV-2 variants. Produced via immunoSEQ multiplex PCR; TCRdb's table is partial and in-frame only. Of around 250,000 clones in the sample, approximately 90% are singletons; the top ten hold nearly 3%. Treatment described: about 20 received Ad26.COV2.S at low or high dose, single or two shots; about 5 received placebo; per-sample allocation not given. Sampling happened 63 days after the first vaccine or placebo injection. Sample: peripheral blood, taken in a trial of Ad26.COV2.S vaccine versus placebo. The receptors stem from a person aged 18-65 years who received the Ad26.COV2.S COVID-19 vaccine or a placebo.

The CDR3 region is CASRSPGGLTTEYF. The CDR3 DNA is TGTGCCAGCAGATCCCCCGGGGGGCTTACGACGGAGTACTTC. The gene calls are TRBV6-5 and TRBJ2-7, with a possible D match to TRBD2 (7 bases). The CDR3 is 14 residues long. Deletions cut 6 bases from V and 11 bases from J, with 23 bases between. CDR1 and CDR2 (germline): MNHEY, SVGAGI.

V is TRBV27 and J is TRBJ1-4, with a tentative D call TRBD1 (6 bases). In germline, CDR1 is MNHEY, CDR2 SMNVEV (reference sequence). V lost 5 bases, J lost 11 bases, and 21 bases lay in between. The CDR3 contains 15 residues. CDR3: CASSPKPLHTGKLFF. The CDR3 coding sequence is TGTGCCAGCAGTCCCAAGCCCCTTCATACAGGGAAACTGTTTTTT.

This clone appeared a single time. The CDR3 region has the DNA TGTGCCAGTAGTATTTGGACTGAAGCTTTCTTT. It encodes CASSIWTEAFF. The V and J genes are TRBV19 and TRBJ1-1; D gene uncertain. Trimming took 3 bases from V and 5 from J, leaving 4 bases between them. This CDR3 has 11 residues. The germline CDR1 and CDR2 sequences are LNHDA and SQIVND (reference sequence).

The chain joins TRBV28 to TRBJ1-2; no clear D gene. This CDR3 region has 14 residues. Germline CDR1 is MDHEN and CDR2 is SYDVKM. The V and J ends lost 6 bases and 10 bases respectively, with 21 bases between them. The CDR3 region is CASRQTGLRTSYTF. The CDR3 DNA reads as TGTGCCAGCAGACAAACCGGGCTCCGGACCTCCTACACCTTC.

Notes on this clone: An end of the junction does not agree with germline; a read error may underlie this. The chain is built from TRBV6-1 and TRBJ2-4, with 7 nucleotides matching TRBD1. Germline V CDR1 and CDR2: MNHNS, SASEGT. The CDR3 sequence is 17 residues long. The CDR3: CASIEGGLSGAKNIQYF. CDR3 sequence (DNA): TGTGCCAGCATTGAAGGGGGCCTATCTGGGGCCAAAAACATTCAGTACTTC.

This clone was detected only a few times. This sequence joins TRBV6-5 and TRBJ2-2, with TRBD2 matching over 13 bases. V lost 6 bases, J lost 2 bases, and 0 bases stayed unmatched. Germline V gives CDR1 MNHEY, CDR2 SVGAGI. CDR3 length: 15 amino acids. CDR3 in amino acids: CASRGLAGNTGELFF. CDR3 nucleotide sequence: TGTGCCAGCAGGGGACTAGCGGGAAACACCGGGGAGCTGTTTTTT.

Remarks on this clone: At one of its ends the junction is not consistent with the germline gene, which may arise from a read error. This chain's CDR3 is CASRLGARSEKLFF. The DNA for the CDR3 is TGCGCCAGCAGGTTGGGGGCCCGTTCTGAAAAACTGTTTTTT. This sequence joins TRBV5-1 and TRBJ1-4, with D tentatively TRBD1 (6 bases). Germline assignment: CDR1 SGHRS and CDR2 YFSETQ. This CDR3 contains 14 residues.

This chain links TRBV18 with TRBJ1-6; 7 nucleotides agree with TRBD1. J was trimmed by 3 bases and V by 3 bases; bases with no gene match: 5. The CDR3 totals 16 residues. Germline V gene data show CDR1 as KGHSH and CDR2 as LQKENI. The CDR3 loop reads CASSPTTGYYNSPLHF. The CDR3 nucleotides read TGTGCCAGCTCACCGACGACAGGGTACTATAATTCACCCCTCCACTTT.

The chain has TRBV10-3 and TRBJ2-7, with TRBD2 as a possible D gene (6 bases). Germline V gene data show CDR1 as ENHRY and CDR2 as SYGVKD. This CDR3 is built from 13 residues. Trimming removed 3 bases at V and 5 bases at J, with 11 bases between. In DNA form, the CDR3 reads TGTGCCATCAGTGAACGGGGGAACGACGAGCAGTACTTC. It specifies CAISERGNDEQYF.

This sequence joins TRBV20-1 and TRBJ1-2, with unresolved D. The CDR3 extends over 11 amino acids. Germline values: CDR1 DFQATT, CDR2 SNEGSKA (reference sequence). The CDR3 loop reads CSAQTNYGYTF. CDR3 bases: TGCAGCGCCCAGACTAACTATGGCTACACCTTC.

V usage is TRBV3-1 (or the pseudogene TRBV3-2) and J usage is TRBJ2-5, with TRBD2 as a possible D gene (6 bases). V was clipped by 2 bases and J by 5 bases, with 15 bases between them. The CDR3 is 15 amino acids. Per germline, CDR1 LGHDT and CDR2 YNNKEL (reference sequence). CDR3 nucleotide sequence: TGTGCCAGCAGCCAACCATCTCGGGAGCGTGAGACCCAGTACTTC. Amino acids: CASSQPSRERETQYF.

The chain employs TRBV19 and TRBJ2-5; TRBD1 or TRBD2 may be the D gene (5 bases each). The V gene lost 6 bases and the J gene lost 5 bases, with 19 bases spanning the gap. Germline V gives CDR1 LNHDA, CDR2 SQIVND (reference sequence). The CDR3 is 15 amino acids. The CDR3 sequence: CASRPFGDPSETQYF. The CDR3 coding sequence is TGTGCCAGTAGACCGTTTGGGGACCCATCGGAGACCCAGTACTTC.

The chain couples TRBV7-9 to TRBJ1-4; perhaps TRBD1 as D (5 bases). Germline CDR1 SEHNR, CDR2 FQNEAQ (reference sequence). With 0 bases removed from V and 6 bases from J, the gap between germline ends came to 17 bases. This CDR3 spans 17 amino acids. The CDR3 DNA reads TGTGCCAGCAGCTTAGCGAGCTTCCGGGACCCTCATGAAAAACTGTTTTTT. It encodes CASSLASFRDPHEKLFF.

This chain joins TRBV7-3 and TRBJ2-1, with 11 bases aligning to TRBD2. Germline CDR1 is SGHTA and CDR2 is FQGTGA. J gave up 7 bases and V 5 bases, and 7 bases lay outside the gene matches. The CDR3 contains 15 residues. The CDR3, as DNA: TGTGCCAGCAGCATGGGACTAGCGGCCCCTAATGAGCAGTTCTTC. Its protein product is CASSMGLAAPNEQFF.

This clone occurred a few times. This chain uses TRBV19 with TRBJ2-1; D assignment may be TRBD1 or TRBD2 (5 bases each). V lost 5 bases, J lost 0 bases, and 14 bases lay in between. The germline V gene encodes CDR1 LNHDA and CDR2 SQIVND (reference sequence). CDR3 length: 16 amino acids. The CDR3 DNA reads TGTGCCAGTAGTCCGAGGGACGGAAGCTCCTACAATGAGCAGTTCTTC. Its protein product is CASSPRDGSSYNEQFF.

The chain recombines TRBV6-6 with TRBJ1-1; 8 nucleotides line up with TRBD1. V was pared by 2 bases and J by 5 bases, with 4 bases of the junction left unmatched. The CDR3 consists of 14 residues. The germline V gene has CDR1 MNHNY and CDR2 SVGAGI (reference sequence). CDR3 sequence: CASSYRTGRTEAFF. In nucleotides, the CDR3 is TGTGCCAGCAGTTACCGGACAGGGCGGACTGAAGCTTTCTTT.

The V gene is TRBV29-1, the J gene TRBJ2-5; possibly TRBD2 for D (6 bases). The V gene lost 3 bases and the J gene lost 4 bases, with 9 bases spanning the gap. The CDR3 totals 12 residues. CDR1 and CDR2 (germline): SQVTM, ANQGSEA. The CDR3, as DNA: TGCAGCGTTGAGGTGGGGGGAGAGACCCAGTACTTC. It is translated as CSVEVGGETQYF.

This sequence joins TRBV15 and TRBJ2-7, with D unclear. The germline V gene has CDR1 LNHNV and CDR2 YYDKDF (reference sequence). There are 11 residues in the CDR3. Deletions cut 1 base from V and 5 bases from J, with 3 bases between. DNA of the CDR3: TGTGCCACCAGCAGAGGAAACGAGCAGTACGTC. This translates into CATSRGNEQYV.

The rearrangement uses TRBV6-2 or TRBV6-3 and TRBJ1-5; unclear D gene. V lost 6 bases and J lost 4, with 10 bases in between. Germline V gives CDR1 MNHEY, CDR2 SVGEGT. The CDR3 covers 13 residues. DNA for the CDR3: TGTGCCAGCAGCGGACTGAAAAATCAGCCCCAGCATTTT. Its translation is CASSGLKNQPQHF.

The V call is TRBV24-1, the J call TRBJ2-3, with D possibly being TRBD1 or TRBD2 (5 bases each). The germline V gene encodes CDR1 KGHDR and CDR2 SFDVKD. The CDR3 loop spans 15 amino acids. The V end was cut by 5 bases, the J end by 0 bases, with 11 bases between. CDR3 DNA: TGTGCCACCAGTGCGACAGCGGTTAGCACAGATACGCAGTATTTT. Translation: CATSATAVSTDTQYF.

This chain uses TRBV7-2 with TRBJ2-3; tentative D call: TRBD1 (5 bases). The germline V gene has CDR1 SGHTA and CDR2 FQGNSA. With 2 bases removed from V and 2 bases from J, the gap between germline ends came to 11 bases. The CDR3 consists of 15 residues. The CDR3, as DNA: TGTGCCAGCAGCTTATTAGGGGCGATCACAGATACGCAGTATTTT. The encoded protein is CASSLLGAITDTQYF.

CDR3 loop: CASSLGLTDEAFF. CDR3 sequence (DNA): TGTGCCAGCAGCCTAGGACTAACGGATGAAGCTTTCTTT. This chain uses TRBV6-2 or TRBV6-3 with TRBJ1-1; the D is unclear. The germline V and J ends were trimmed by 6 bases and 7 bases, with 15 bases remaining between them. The CDR3 contains 13 residues. From germline, CDR1 is MNHEY and CDR2 SVGEGT.

V gene TRBV29-1 combines with J gene TRBJ1-2; D is possibly TRBD1 (5 bases). V was shortened by 6 bases and J by 8 bases, with 16 bases between the two germline ends. This CDR3 region has 12 residues. The germline V gene encodes CDR1 SQVTM and CDR2 ANQGSEA. The CDR3 is CSVTGAYGGYTF. The CDR3, as DNA: TGCAGCGTCACCGGGGCGTACGGAGGCTACACCTTC. Supplemented by reference TRBV29-1 and TRBJ1-2, the full variable domain reads SAVISQKPSRDICQRGTSLTIQCQVDSQVTMMFWYRQQPGQSLTLIATANQGSEATYESGFVIDKFPISRPNLTFSTLTVSNMSPEDSSIYLCSVTGAYGGYTFGSGTRLTVV.

In this sample, this clone turned up a few times. The chain combines TRBV30 with TRBJ1-3; D unresolved. V was pared by 2 bases and J by 2 bases, with 19 bases between. This CDR3 contains 17 residues. CDR1 and CDR2 (germline): GTSNPN, SVGIG (reference sequence). The CDR3 spells CAWSSTRWVTTGNTIYF. DNA of the CDR3: TGTGCCTGGAGTAGTACGAGGTGGGTCACTACTGGAAACACCATATATTTT.

This chain links TRBV9 with TRBJ2-1; D not resolved. There are 11 residues in the CDR3. The germline V and J ends were trimmed by 3 bases and 9 bases, with 7 bases remaining between them. Germline V gene sequence: CDR1 SGDLS, CDR2 YYNGEE. The CDR3 sequence is CASSDYGEQFF. CDR3 DNA: TGTGCCAGCAGCGATTATGGTGAGCAGTTCTTC.

V and J are TRBV27 and TRBJ1-2, with TRBD1 matching 7 bases. Germline V lookup: CDR1 MNHEY, CDR2 SMNVEV (reference sequence). After removal of 5 bases from V and 1 base from J, the junction contained 4 bases not matched to a gene. The CDR3 is made up of 14 amino acids. This chain's CDR3 is CASSQRQGNYGYTF. The CDR3 nucleotides are TGTGCCAGCAGTCAAAGACAGGGTAACTATGGCTACACCTTC.